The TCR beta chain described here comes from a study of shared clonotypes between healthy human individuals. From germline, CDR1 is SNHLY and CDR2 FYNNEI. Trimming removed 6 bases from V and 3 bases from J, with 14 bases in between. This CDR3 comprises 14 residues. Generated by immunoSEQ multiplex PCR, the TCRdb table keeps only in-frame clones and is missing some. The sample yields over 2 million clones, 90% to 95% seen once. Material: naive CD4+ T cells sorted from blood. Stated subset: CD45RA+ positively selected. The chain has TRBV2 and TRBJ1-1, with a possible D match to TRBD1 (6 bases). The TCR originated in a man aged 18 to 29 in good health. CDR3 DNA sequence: TGTGCCAGCAGGCGGCGGGGGCAGGACACTGAAGCTTTCTTT. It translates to CASRRRGQDTEAFF.